A selection of T cell receptor beta chains follows, all from one sample in a study of cytomegalovirus exposure and HLA in healthy donors. Here immunoSEQ multiplex PCR was the method, and the copy in TCRdb shows in-frame clones only, minus some. The data contain about 67,000 clones, around 63% of them singletons. The source material was PBMCs. Receptors were obtained from a woman younger than 45 in good health and CMV-seronegative. Both conserved end residues are part of each CDR3. The D gene is left open where the match is weak. Clone size appears in some rows only: once, few, many, or a class for an expanded clone.

j_gene	abundance	d_gene	v_gene	CDR3nt	CDR3aa
TRBJ2-7	medium-sized	TRBD1	TRBV19	TGTGCCAGTAGTATGAGGGGGCGGTACGAGCAGTACTTC	CASSMRGRYEQYF
TRBJ2-3	NA	TRBD1	TRBV11-2	TGTGCCAGCAGCCCGGGACAGCAGACAGATACGCAGTATTTT	CASSPGQQTDTQYF
TRBJ2-2	NA	NA	TRBV18	TGTGCCAGCTCACCAAGGACCGGGATGAACACCGGGGAGCTGTTTTTT	CASSPRTGMNTGELFF
TRBJ2-3	NA	NA	TRBV7-2	TGTGCCAGCAGCTCAGGGGGGAAAGATACGCAGTATTTT	CASSSGGKDTQYF
TRBJ1-5	NA	NA	TRBV6-6	TGTGCCAGCAGTTACTCTTTAGGGGCGAGCAATCAGCCCCAGCATTTT	CASSYSLGASNQPQHF
TRBJ2-3	once	TRBD1	TRBV5-1	TGCGCCAGCAGCGAGGGAGCAGGGGGAGATAGAGATACGCAGTATTTT	CASSEGAGGDRDTQYF
TRBJ2-7	few	NA	TRBV6-5	TGTGCCAGCAGTTATTCGGTTTCCTACGAGCAGTACTTC	CASSYSVSYEQYF
TRBJ1-2	NA	NA	TRBV5-1	TGCGCCAGCAGCTTGACTTTACAGCCTAACTATGGCTACACCTTC	CASSLTLQPNYGYTF
TRBJ1-6	once	NA	TRBV5-1	TGCGCCAGCAGCTTGGAGGCAGGGGATTCACCCCTCCACTTT	CASSLEAGDSPLHF
TRBJ2-3	NA	NA	TRBV7-7	TGTGCTAGCAGCCTTGGACAAAGCACAGATACGCAGTATTTT	CASSLGQSTDTQYF
TRBJ2-3	NA	NA	TRBV19	TGTGCCAGTTCTCATACTCCCGGGAGACATTTGGGAGATACGCAGTATTTT	CASSHTPGRHLGDTQYF
TRBJ2-2	few	NA	TRBV27	TGTGCCAGCAGTAAGGGAGCCGGGGAGCTGTTTTTT	CASSKGAGELFF
TRBJ2-5	NA	TRBD1	TRBV18	TGTGCCAGCTCACCACCTGGGACAGAGTACCAAGAGACCCAGTACTTC	CASSPPGTEYQETQYF
TRBJ2-1	NA	TRBD2	TRBV9	TGTGCCAGCAGCGGGGGACTAGCACACAATGAGCAGTTCTTC	CASSGGLAHNEQFF
TRBJ1-4	NA	NA	TRBV28	TGTGCCAGCAGTTCACTGGGTAGGGGGGAAAAACTGTTTTTT	CASSSLGRGEKLFF
TRBJ1-1	NA	TRBD1	TRBV6-1	TGTGCCAGCAGTCTCTCAGGGGGATTGAGCGAAGCTTTCTTT	CASSLSGGLSEAFF
TRBJ1-5	NA	NA	TRBV7-3	TGTGCCAGCAGCTTAACATATTATCAGCCCCAGCATTTT	CASSLTYYQPQHF
TRBJ1-2	few	NA	TRBV7-2	TGTGCCAGCAGCTTAGCAGGAGGAGGACCCTATGGCTACACCTTC	CASSLAGGGPYGYTF
TRBJ2-1	NA	NA	TRBV7-2	TGTGCCAGCAGCTTAAGGGGGAACTCCTACAATGAGCAGTTCTTC	CASSLRGNSYNEQFF
TRBJ1-2	NA	NA	TRBV2	TGTGCCAGCAGTGTTGGACGGAGGAAAAACTATGGCTACACCTTC	CASSVGRRKNYGYTF
TRBJ1-3	few	NA	TRBV23-1	TGCGCCAGCGGGTCGGACACAAGCTCTGGAAACACCATATATTTT	CASGSDTSSGNTIYF
TRBJ1-5	few	TRBD1	TRBV6-5	TGTGCCAGCAGTACGGGACAGCCTAATCAGCCCCAGCATTTT	CASSTGQPNQPQHF
TRBJ2-2	NA	NA	TRBV30	TGTGCCTGGTTGTCCCGGCTAGCTGACACCGGGGAGCTGTTTTTT	CAWLSRLADTGELFF
TRBJ2-1	NA	TRBD2	TRBV5-1	TGCGCCAGCAGCTCTACTAGCGGGCGACGGGTTGAGCAGTTCTTC	CASSSTSGRRVEQFF
TRBJ1-6	NA	TRBD1	TRBV28	TGTGCCAGCAGTTTTGGGGACAGGGACCCTCCCCTCCACTTT	CASSFGDRDPPLHF
TRBJ1-1	NA	TRBD1	TRBV27	TGTGCCAGCACCGCGGGACAGGGGGCGTACACTGAAGCTTTCTTT	CASTAGQGAYTEAFF
TRBJ2-7	many	TRBD2	TRBV5-4	TGTGCCAGCAGCTTTAAGGCTAGCGGGGGAGCCTACGAGCAGTACTTC	CASSFKASGGAYEQYF
TRBJ2-3	NA	TRBD2	TRBV7-9	TGTGCCAGCAGCCCCCCGGGGGGTTTGAGCACAGATACGCAGTATTTT	CASSPPGGLSTDTQYF
TRBJ2-7	many	TRBD1	TRBV6-1	TGTGCCAGCAGTGAAGACAGGGGGCAGCAGTACTTC	CASSEDRGQQYF
TRBJ2-7	NA	NA	TRBV28	TGTGCCAGCAGCCCCCCCGGACAGCTCTCCTACGAGCAGTACTTC	CASSPPGQLSYEQYF
TRBJ1-1	NA	NA	TRBV5-1	TGCGCCAGCAGCTTCAGGGGCAGGGACACTGAAGCTTTCTTT	CASSFRGRDTEAFF
TRBJ1-2	NA	TRBD1	TRBV6-6	TGTGCCAGCAGTTACGGGACCGGACAGGCGAAAGGCTACACCTTC	CASSYGTGQAKGYTF
TRBJ1-6	NA	NA	TRBV6-1	TGTGCCAGCAGAGCCCACGGTCGAAATTCACCCCTCCACTTT	CASRAHGRNSPLHF
TRBJ2-5	few	TRBD2	TRBV4-3	TGCGCCAGCAGCCAAGCGCGGGGGGGGGAGACCCAGTACTTC	CASSQARGGETQYF
TRBJ2-5	few	TRBD1	TRBV11-3	TGTGCCAGCAGCCCCCCCGGGACAGAAGAGACCCAGTACTTC	CASSPPGTEETQYF
TRBJ1-2	few	NA	TRBV7-2	TGTGCCAGCAGCTTAGTTCCCCGGGGTAACTATGGCTACACCTTC	CASSLVPRGNYGYTF
TRBJ1-5	NA	NA	TRBV6-5	TGTGCCAGCAGTTACTCTGCGGCAGGGGAGCAGCCCCAGCATTTT	CASSYSAAGEQPQHF
TRBJ1-3	few	NA	TRBV30	TGTGCCTGGGGATGGGCAGTTAACTCTGGAAACACCATATATTTT	CAWGWAVNSGNTIYF
TRBJ2-1	few	TRBD1	TRBV19	TGTGCCAGTAGCATGCCACGGGACAGGGGTAACAATGAGCAGTTCTTC	CASSMPRDRGNNEQFF
TRBJ1-2	NA	NA	TRBV5-1	TGCGCCAGCAAGCCTGATCCTGGGACATCCCCCGAGGGCTACACCTTC	CASKPDPGTSPEGYTF
TRBJ1-6	NA	NA	TRBV21-1	TGTGCCAGCACCATCTATAATTCACCCCTCCACTTT	CASTIYNSPLHF
TRBJ1-2	NA	NA	TRBV6-5	TGTGCCAGCAGCTGGACCCGGCAGGGTAACTATGGCTACACCTTC	CASSWTRQGNYGYTF
TRBJ2-3	NA	NA	TRBV7-3	TGTGCCAGCAGCTTGGGCTGGGTGAGCACAGATACGCAGTATTTT	CASSLGWVSTDTQYF
TRBJ2-5	NA	NA	TRBV27	TGTGCCAGCAGGAGAGGGGAGACCCAGTACTTC	CASRRGETQYF
TRBJ2-3	few	NA	TRBV5-1	TGCGCCAGCAGCTTGGACTCGGGAACGGATACGCAGTATTTT	CASSLDSGTDTQYF
TRBJ2-5	NA	TRBD2	TRBV14	TGTGCCAGCAGCCAAGCGACTAGCGGGGGGGGCCGGGAGACCCAGTACTTC	CASSQATSGGGRETQYF
TRBJ2-2	NA	NA	TRBV19	TGTGCCAGTAGTCCCTCGTTCGCGAACACCGGGGAGCTGTTTTTT	CASSPSFANTGELFF
TRBJ2-3	NA	NA	TRBV7-7	TGTGCCAGCAGCCCCACTAGGAATCCTGGCACAGATACGCAGTATTTT	CASSPTRNPGTDTQYF
TRBJ1-5	few	TRBD1	TRBV7-9	TGTGCCAGCAGCTCGGGACAGGGGGATCAGCCCCAGCATTTT	CASSSGQGDQPQHF
TRBJ1-3	NA	TRBD1	TRBV18	TGTGCCAGCTCAATACAGGGGGCTGGAAACACCATATATTTT	CASSIQGAGNTIYF
TRBJ2-3	NA	TRBD2	TRBV7-9	TGTGCCAGCAGCTTATTAGGGACTAGATCCCTCACAGATACGCAGTATTTT	CASSLLGTRSLTDTQYF
TRBJ1-2	NA	NA	TRBV7-9	TGTGCCAGCAGCTTAGATGGGGGGAAGGGCTACACCTTC	CASSLDGGKGYTF
TRBJ2-7	once	NA	TRBV28	TGTGCCAGCAGTCAGGGGGGAACCCCCTACGAGCAGTACTTC	CASSQGGTPYEQYF
TRBJ2-3	NA	TRBD2	TRBV28	TGTGCCAGCAGCCCAAGACTAGCGGGGGGGCCAGATACGCAGTATTTT	CASSPRLAGGPDTQYF
TRBJ2-3	NA	TRBD1	TRBV5-4	TGTGCCAGCAGCTTCCGGGACAGGGCTATGGATACGCAGTATTTT	CASSFRDRAMDTQYF
TRBJ2-5	NA	TRBD1	TRBV7-2	TGTGCCAGCAGCCCTAGGGACAGGGAAGCGGAGACCCAGTACTTC	CASSPRDREAETQYF
TRBJ1-2	NA	NA	TRBV9	TGTGCCAGCAGCGTAGGAGGGGGGGACAACGGGAACTATGGCTACACCTTC	CASSVGGGDNGNYGYTF
TRBJ1-6	NA	NA	TRBV2	TGTGCCATCAGTGAAAGAGGGAAACATAATTCTCCCCTCCACTTT	CAISERGKHNSPLHF
TRBJ2-2	NA	NA	TRBV7-9	TGTGCCAGCGGTTTCAGGGGGGCCGGGGAGCTGTTTTTT	CASGFRGAGELFF
TRBJ1-6	once	NA	TRBV4-1	TGCGCCAGCAGCCAATCGTTAATCTATAATTCACCCCTCCACTTT	CASSQSLIYNSPLHF